The source of this T cell receptor beta chain is a study of beta chain features in type 1 diabetes. Only a few counts were recorded for this clone. Via CD45RO/CCR7/CD25/CD127/CD95/CD27, cells of the CD4+ naive, central memory, regulatory and stem cell-like memory subsets were sorted. The isolated RNA, all of it, was reverse transcribed, so expressed TCRB transcripts were what got sequenced. The assay was immunoSEQ multiplex PCR, and TCRdb's table has in-frame clones only and misses some. The sample lists about 140,000 clones, less than 8.5% occurring once. Sequences were obtained from central memory CD4+ T cells from blood. This TCR derives from a woman in her 30s in good health.

CDR3 loop: CASSPPVDSYYEQYF. In DNA form, the CDR3 reads TGCGCCAGCAGCCCCCCGGTGGACAGCTACTACGAGCAGTACTTC. The chain is built from TRBV4-3 and TRBJ2-7; a possible D gene is TRBD1 (6 bases). Germline CDR1 reads LGHNA; CDR2 reads YSLEER. The CDR3 covers 15 residues. V lost 4 bases and J lost 3, with 16 bases in between.